This TCR beta chain was sequenced for a study of Ad26.COV2.S vaccination and SARS-CoV-2 variants. Overall study: Participant was drawn from the COV1001 Ad26.COV2.S trial arm.

Study-level points and caveats: Placebo recipients showed lower spike-specific TCR breadth than vaccinees. Comparable non-spike TCR breadth was observed in vaccine and placebo recipients.

Treatment specified: about 20 received Ad26.COV2.S at low or high dose, single or two shots; several received placebo; per-sample allocation not given. All samples were drawn on day 63, counting from the first vaccine or placebo injection. Here immunoSEQ multiplex PCR was the method, and the copy in TCRdb shows in-frame clones only, minus some. The sample holds hundreds of thousands of clones, roughly 90% seen once. Deletions cut 8 bases from V and 7 bases from J, with 18 bases between. Germline loops: CDR1 LNHDA, CDR2 SQIVND (reference sequence). The CDR3 has 15 amino acids. A word on this clone: Its antigen is not known.

This clonotype originated in a person between 18 and 65 years old who received the Ad26.COV2.S COVID-19 vaccine or a placebo. This rearrangement joins TRBV19 to TRBJ1-6, with D tentatively TRBD1 (5 bases). This sample comprised peripheral blood, obtained in a trial of Ad26.COV2.S vaccine versus placebo. CDR3 nucleotides: TGTGCCAGTCACGGCAGGGTCTCAGGGAATTCACCCCTCCACTTT. Encoded protein: CASHGRVSGNSPLHF.